This T cell receptor (beta chain) was sequenced in a study of cytomegalovirus exposure and HLA in healthy donors. 13 Jbeta primers and 60 Vbeta primers were used for the PCR. Sequencing used immunoSEQ multiplex PCR; TCRdb keeps in-frame clones, though not all of them. The repertoire holds 150,000 to 200,000 clones, with over 75% as singletons. This clone was found a few times. These donors, healthy bone marrow donors, were studied. V trimming: 2 bases; J trimming: 3 bases; junction bases outside the gene matches: 8. The CDR3 sequence is 16 residues long. The germline gives CDR1 MGHRA, CDR2 YSYEKL. The sample was PBMCs. This receptor was identified in a male donor in good health and CMV-seronegative. The chain couples TRBV4-1 to TRBJ2-7; 9 bases fit TRBD1. The CDR3 sequence: CASSQTGTGTFYEQYF. As DNA, the CDR3 is TGCGCCAGCAGCCAAACCGGGACAGGGACTTTCTACGAGCAGTACTTC.